This entry describes one T cell receptor beta chain. Its antigen is unidentified. The entry originates in a study of tumor and adjacent non-tumor tissue in lung cancer. Study-wide background: Samples averaged about 4.3 million productive TCRbeta reads each.

V lost 4 bases and J lost 0, with 3 bases in between. Germline values: CDR1 SNHLY, CDR2 FYNNEI. The CDR3 has 12 residues. The template was RNA from unsorted bulk tissue. The normal lung tissue was taken more than 3 cm from the tumor edge. Newly diagnosed lung cancer patients had thoracic surgery in China, August–late 2014, without prior chemotherapy. The library came from three nested PCR rounds adapted from ARM-PCR protocols. TCRdb redid the calling of the multiplex PCR reads with MiXCR, one entry per CDR3 protein. The sample shows under 45,000 distinct CDR3 sequences, 60% of them seen only once. Whole-study findings and limits: Normal lung showed higher cumulative top 100 clone frequency than tumor.

The receptor's source is a man in his fifties with non-small cell lung cancer. J is TRBJ1-2 and V is TRBV2; D is undetermined. Sequenced sample: distant non-tumor lung tissue. CDR3 loop: CASSAPNYGYTF. The CDR3 DNA sequence: TGTGCCAGCAGTGCCCCTAACTATGGCTACACCTTC.